This TCR beta chain was identified in a study of blood T cell repertoires in COVID-19. Study summary: T cells, B-cell-depleted T cells, or PBMCs provided the cDNA or gDNA that served as material.

Trimming shortened V by 3 bases and J by 3 bases, and 9 bases separated the two germline ends. There are 13 residues in the CDR3. Germline CDR1 and CDR2: LGHDT and YNNKEL (reference sequence). Under the authors' procedure: Amplification of reference gene primers was used by the study to estimate nucleated cell counts. Profiling relied on immunoSEQ multiplex PCR, and the TCRdb table lists in-frame clones only, not all of them. V, J and clone size were drawn from that table, and D and trimming were deduced from the DNA. The top ten hold 9.1% of the sample, which has about 75,000 clones, 88% seen once. The sample was peripheral blood. The clonotype was recovered from a human donor in a cohort sampled during active COVID-19. The chain links TRBV3-1 (or the pseudogene TRBV3-2) to TRBJ2-7, with TRBD2 as a possible D gene (6 bases). The DNA of the CDR3 is TGTGCCAGCAGCCACACTAGCTACTACGAGCAGTACTTC. Residues: CASSHTSYYEQYF.